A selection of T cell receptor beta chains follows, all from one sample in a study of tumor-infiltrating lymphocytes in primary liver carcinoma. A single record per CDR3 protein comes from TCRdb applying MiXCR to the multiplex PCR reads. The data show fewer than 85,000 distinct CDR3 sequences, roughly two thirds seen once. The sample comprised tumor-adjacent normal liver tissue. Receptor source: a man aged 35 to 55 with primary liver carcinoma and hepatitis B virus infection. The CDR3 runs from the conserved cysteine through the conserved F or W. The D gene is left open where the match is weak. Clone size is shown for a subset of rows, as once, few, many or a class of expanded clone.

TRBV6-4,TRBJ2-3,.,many,TGTGCCAGCAGTGACTCGGACAGCACAGATACGCAGTATTTT,CASSDSDSTDTQYF
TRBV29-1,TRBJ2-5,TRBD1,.,TGCAGCGTTGACGGACAGGGGATGGGGACCCAGTACTTC,CSVDGQGMGTQYF
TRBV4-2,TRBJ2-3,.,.,TGTGCCAGCAATCAAGAGGCAGCGCCTCGCACAGATACGCAGTATTTT,CASNQEAAPRTDTQYF
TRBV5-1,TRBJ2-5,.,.,TGCGCCAGCAGCTGCGACAGAGGTCAAGAGACCCAGTACTTC,CASSCDRGQETQYF
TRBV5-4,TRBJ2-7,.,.,TGTGCCAGCAGCGGTTTCGGGCCGGGAGTAACCTACGAGCAGTACTTC,CASSGFGPGVTYEQYF
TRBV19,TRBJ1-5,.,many,TGTGCCAGTAGTAATGGTAATAGCAATCAGCCCCAGCATTTT,CASSNGNSNQPQHF
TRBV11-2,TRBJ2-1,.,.,TGTGCCAGCAGCTTCGAATTCATGCGCGGACCCAATGAGCAGTTCTTC,CASSFEFMRGPNEQFF
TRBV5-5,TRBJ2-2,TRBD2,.,TGTGCCAGCAGCTTTGGGACTAGCGGGAGCATCGGGGAGCTGCTTTTT,CASSFGTSGSIGELLF
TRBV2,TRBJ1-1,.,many,TGTGCCAGCAACTCGGTTGAAACTGAAGCTTTCTTT,CASNSVETEAFF
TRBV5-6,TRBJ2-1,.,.,TGTGCCAGCAGCTTGTTCCTCTTCTCCCACAAGCAGTTCTTC,CASSLFLFSHKQFF
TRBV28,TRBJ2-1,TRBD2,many,TGTGCCAGCAGTTGGGGCACTAGCGGTGAGCAGTTCTTC,CASSWGTSGEQFF
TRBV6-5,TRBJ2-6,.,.,TGTGCCAGCGGTTCACACGGGACTGGGGCCAACATCCTGACTTTC,CASGSHGTGANILTF
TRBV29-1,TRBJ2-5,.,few,TGCATCGTTAGATTCCGGTACCAAGAGACCCAGTACTTC,CIVRFRYQETQYF
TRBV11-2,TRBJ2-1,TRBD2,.,TGTGCCAGCATCTTAGAGCTCCCAGCGGGAACGAATGAGGAGTTCTTC,CASILELPAGTNEEFF
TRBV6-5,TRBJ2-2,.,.,TGTGCCAGCAGTTCAACAGGGAATTGGAGTGCGGACACCGGGGAGCTGGTTTTT,CASSSTGNWSADTGELVF
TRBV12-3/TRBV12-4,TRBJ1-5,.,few,TGTGCCAGCAGTTTGGGGGCTACCAATCAGCCCCAGCATTTT,CASSLGATNQPQHF
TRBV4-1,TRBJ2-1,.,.,TGTGCCAGCAGCTCGCTCGATAACAACAACAATGAGCAGTTCTTC,CASSSLDNNNNEQFF
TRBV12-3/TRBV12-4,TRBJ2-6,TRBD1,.,TGTGCCAGCAGTTTTGGACAGGGGGTGCTTGGGGCCAACGTCCTGACTTTC,CASSFGQGVLGANVLTF
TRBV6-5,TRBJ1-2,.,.,TGTGTCAGCAGTCAGAAAGGCAGGTCGGAAGGCTACACCTTC,CVSSQKGRSEGYTF
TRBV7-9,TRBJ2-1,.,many,TGTGCCAGCAGCCGGGAAGGGGGGGGTCATGAGCAGTTCTTC,CASSREGGGHEQFF
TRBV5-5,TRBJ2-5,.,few,TGTGCTAGCAGCTTGGCCGGGCAGCGATGGGAGACCCGGTACTTC,CASSLAGQRWETRYF
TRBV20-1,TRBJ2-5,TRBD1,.,TGCAATGCTAGAGCGGGACAGGGGCGGATGGAGACCCAGTACTTC,CNARAGQGRMETQYF
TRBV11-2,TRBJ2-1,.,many,TGTGCCAGCAGCTCATTACGCAATGAGCAGTTCTTC,CASSSLRNEQFF
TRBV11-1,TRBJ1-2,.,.,TGTGTCAGTAGCTTCAAGGGATTTGGCTATGGCTACACCTTC,CVSSFKGFGYGYTF
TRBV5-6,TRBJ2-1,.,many,TGTGCCAGCAGCTTGGGACAGGCCTACCTCTCCTACAATGAGCAGTTCTTC,CASSLGQAYLSYNEQFF
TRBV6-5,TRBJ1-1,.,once,TGTGCCCGCAGTTACGGGGGAGTGGGCACTGAAACTTTCTTT,CARSYGGVGTETFF
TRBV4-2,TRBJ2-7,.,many,TGTGCCAGCAGCCAAGATAAGGGGAGCGGCTACGAGCAGTACTTC,CASSQDKGSGYEQYF
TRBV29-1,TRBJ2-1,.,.,TGCAGCGTCGCCCCCCCAGGACAGCTACACAATGAACAGTTCTTC,CSVAPPGQLHNEQFF
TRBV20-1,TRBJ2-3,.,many,TGCAGTGCTGATGGCGGGAGCACAGATACGCAGTATTTT,CSADGGSTDTQYF
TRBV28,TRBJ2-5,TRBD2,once,TGTGCCAGCAGTCTAGTCCCTAGCGGAGACCGAGAGACCCAGTACTTC,CASSLVPSGDRETQYF
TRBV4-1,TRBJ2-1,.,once,TGCGCCAGCAGCCAAGACGCGGATACCTCCTACAATGAGCAGCTCTTC,CASSQDADTSYNEQLF
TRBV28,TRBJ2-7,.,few,TGTGCCAGCAGTTTAAATGGCGGAGCAACCTACGAGCAGTACTTC,CASSLNGGATYEQYF
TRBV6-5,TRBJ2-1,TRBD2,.,TGTGCCAGCAGTTACTTTGGCGGGAGAGGCAAAGAGCAGTCCTTC,CASSYFGGRGKEQSF
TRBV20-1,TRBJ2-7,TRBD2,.,TGCAGTGCTTGGGGAGGGGCAGGCGGGGAGCAGTACTTC,CSAWGGAGGEQYF
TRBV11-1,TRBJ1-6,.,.,TGTGCCAGCATCCGGACACCGGTTTCACCCCTCCACTTT,CASIRTPVSPLHF
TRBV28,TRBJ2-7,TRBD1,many,TGTGCCAGCAGGCGGACAGGGGGAGGTAACGAGCAGTACTTC,CASRRTGGGNEQYF
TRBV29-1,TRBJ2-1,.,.,TGCGGCGACGCCCGGGACTTCACGAGGGAGCAGTTCTTC,CGDARDFTREQFF
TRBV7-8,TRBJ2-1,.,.,TGTGCCAGCAGGGCGCCCTGGTCCGACAACGAGCAGTTCTTC,CASRAPWSDNEQFF
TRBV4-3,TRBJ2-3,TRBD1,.,TGCGCCAGCAGCGAAGACAACAGGGGGGCAGATACGCAGTATTTT,CASSEDNRGADTQYF
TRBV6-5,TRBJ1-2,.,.,TGTGCCAGCATTTCCGGGGTCGGGGTCGTCAACTATGGCTACACCTTC,CASISGVGVVNYGYTF
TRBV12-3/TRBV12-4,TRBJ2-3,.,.,TGTGCCGGCAGTTTCGGTGAGGGAAGGGATACGCAGTATTTT,CAGSFGEGRDTQYF
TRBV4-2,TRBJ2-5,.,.,TGTGGCAGCAACCAAGATCGCATATCCCAAGAGACCCAGTACTTC,CGSNQDRISQETQYF
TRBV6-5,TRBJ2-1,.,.,TGTGCCAACAGTTACTCCCGAGGGAGCAATGAGCAGTCCTTC,CANSYSRGSNEQSF
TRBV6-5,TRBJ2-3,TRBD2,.,TGTGCCAGCAGGGGGAGGGCAGATACGCAGTATTTT,CASRGRADTQYF
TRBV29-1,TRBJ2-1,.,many,TGCAGCGTTGAAGGCGGACCCGGGGGAAATGAGCAGTTCTTC,CSVEGGPGGNEQFF
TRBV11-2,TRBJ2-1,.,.,TGTGCCTACAGCTTAGGTGTGGCTGAGCAGTTTTTC,CAYSLGVAEQFF
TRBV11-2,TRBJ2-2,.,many,TGTGCCAGTAGCCACGTCCGGGGGAGGACCGGGGAGCTGGTTTTT,CASSHVRGRTGELVF
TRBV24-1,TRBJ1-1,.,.,TGTGCCACCCGAGATACCGGACAGAACACTGAAGCTTTCTTT,CATRDTGQNTEAFF